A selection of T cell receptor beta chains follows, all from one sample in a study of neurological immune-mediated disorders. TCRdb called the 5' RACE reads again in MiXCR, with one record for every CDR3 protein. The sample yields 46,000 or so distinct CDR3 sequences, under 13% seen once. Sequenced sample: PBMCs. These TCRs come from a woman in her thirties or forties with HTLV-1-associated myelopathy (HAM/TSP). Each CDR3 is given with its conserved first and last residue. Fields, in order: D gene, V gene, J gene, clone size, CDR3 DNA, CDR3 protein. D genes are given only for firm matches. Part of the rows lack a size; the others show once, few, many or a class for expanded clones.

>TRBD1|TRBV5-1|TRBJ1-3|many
TGCGCCAGCAGCTTTTCGACAGGGTCTGGAAACACCATATATTTT
CASSFSTGSGNTIYF
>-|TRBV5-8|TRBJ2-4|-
TGTGCCAGCAGCCCGGAAGCCAAAAACATTCAGTACTTC
CASSPEAKNIQYF
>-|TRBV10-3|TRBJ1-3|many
TGTGCCATCAGTGAAAAACCCTGGCACTCTGGAAACACCATATATTTT
CAISEKPWHSGNTIYF
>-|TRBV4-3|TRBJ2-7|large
TGCGCCAGCAGCCAATTCCGTTCCTACGAGCAGTACTTC
CASSQFRSYEQYF
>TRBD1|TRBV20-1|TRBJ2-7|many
TGCAGTGCTCGGAACCGGGACAGGGCACACGAGCAGTACTTC
CSARNRDRAHEQYF
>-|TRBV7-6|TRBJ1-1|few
TGTGCCAGCAGCCCCGGGGAGGAGAACACTGAAGCTTTCTTT
CASSPGEENTEAFF
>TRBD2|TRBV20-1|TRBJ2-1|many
TGCAGTACCTATAGCGGGGATTTGTACAATGAGCAGTTCTTC
CSTYSGDLYNEQFF
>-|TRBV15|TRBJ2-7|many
TGTGCCACCAGCAGAGACGGGGACGAGCAGTACTTC
CATSRDGDEQYF
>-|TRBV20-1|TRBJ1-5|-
TGCAGTGCTAGCCCGGGTTATCAGCCCCAGCATTTT
CSASPGYQPQHF
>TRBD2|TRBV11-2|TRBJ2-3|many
TGTGCCAGCAGCCCTGAATTTAGCGGGGGAGGTGCAGATACGCAGTATTTT
CASSPEFSGGGADTQYF